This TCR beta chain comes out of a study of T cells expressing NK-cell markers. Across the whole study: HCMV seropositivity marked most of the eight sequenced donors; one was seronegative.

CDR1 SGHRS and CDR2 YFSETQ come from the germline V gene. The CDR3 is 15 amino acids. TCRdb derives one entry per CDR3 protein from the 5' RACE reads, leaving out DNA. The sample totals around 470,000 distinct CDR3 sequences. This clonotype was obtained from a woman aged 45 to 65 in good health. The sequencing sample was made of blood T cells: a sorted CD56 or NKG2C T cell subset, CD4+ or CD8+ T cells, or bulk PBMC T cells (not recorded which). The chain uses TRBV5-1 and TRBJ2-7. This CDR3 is CASSLDMAALYEQYF.